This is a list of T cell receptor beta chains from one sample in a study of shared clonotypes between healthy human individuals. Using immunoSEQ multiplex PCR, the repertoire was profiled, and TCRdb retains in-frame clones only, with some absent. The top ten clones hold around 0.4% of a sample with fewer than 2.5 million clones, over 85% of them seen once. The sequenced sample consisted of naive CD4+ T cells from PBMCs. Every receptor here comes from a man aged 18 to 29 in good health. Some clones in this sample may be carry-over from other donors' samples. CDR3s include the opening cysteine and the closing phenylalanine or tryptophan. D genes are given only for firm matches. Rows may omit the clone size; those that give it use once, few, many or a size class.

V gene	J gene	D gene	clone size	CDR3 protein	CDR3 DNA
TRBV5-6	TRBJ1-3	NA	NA	CASSLVKNSGNTIYF	TGTGCCAGCAGCTTGGTAAAGAACTCTGGAAACACCATATATTTT
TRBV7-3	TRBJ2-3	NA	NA	CASSLSGSTDTQYF	TGTGCCAGCAGCTTAAGCGGGAGCACAGATACGCAGTATTTT
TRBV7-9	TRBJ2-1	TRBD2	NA	CASSFGQAGYNEQFF	TGTGCCAGCAGCTTCGGCCAAGCGGGATACAATGAGCAGTTCTTC
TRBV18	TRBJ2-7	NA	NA	CASSPGIPYEQYF	TGTGCCAGCTCACCAGGGATTCCCTACGAGCAGTACTTC
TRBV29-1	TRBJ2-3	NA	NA	CSVGPTPDTQYF	TGCAGCGTTGGGCCAACCCCAGATACGCAGTATTTT
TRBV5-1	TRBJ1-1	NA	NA	CASSYGSLQSNTEAFF	TGCGCCAGCAGCTACGGGTCTCTTCAGAGTAACACTGAAGCTTTCTTT
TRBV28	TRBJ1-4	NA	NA	CASSLPTTNEKLFF	TGTGCCAGCAGTTTACCGACAACTAATGAAAAACTGTTTTTT
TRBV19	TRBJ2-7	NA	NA	CASSRLGSTYEQYF	TGTGCCAGTAGTCGGTTGGGATCCACCTACGAGCAGTACTTC
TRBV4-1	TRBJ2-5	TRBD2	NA	CASSQFSGRETQYF	TGCGCCAGCAGCCAATTTAGCGGGAGGGAGACCCAGTACTTC
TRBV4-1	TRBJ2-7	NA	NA	CASSQVGDEQYF	TGCGCCAGCAGCCAAGTTGGCGACGAGCAGTACTTC
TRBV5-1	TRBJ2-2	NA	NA	CASSSARRFNTGELFF	TGCGCCAGCAGCTCCGCCCGACGTTTTAACACCGGGGAGCTGTTTTTT
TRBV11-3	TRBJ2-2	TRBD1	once	CASSYRGRGGELFF	TGTGCCAGCAGCTACAGGGGGCGGGGCGGGGAGCTGTTTTTT
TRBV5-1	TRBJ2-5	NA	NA	CASSQNPGLQETQYF	TGCGCCAGCAGCCAAAATCCGGGACTCCAAGAGACCCAGTACTTC
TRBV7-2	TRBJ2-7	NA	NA	CASSLVRGEQYF	TGTGCCAGCAGCTTAGTCAGAGGCGAGCAGTACTTC
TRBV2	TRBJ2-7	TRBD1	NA	CASGRDRSSYEQYF	TGTGCCAGCGGCCGGGACAGGAGCTCCTACGAGCAGTACTTC
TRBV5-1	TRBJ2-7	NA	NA	CASSLGAGSTYEQYF	TGCGCCAGCAGCTTGGGTGCAGGATCAACCTACGAGCAGTACTTC
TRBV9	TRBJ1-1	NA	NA	CASSDGRRGVEAEAFF	TGTGCCAGCAGCGACGGTCGGCGGGGAGTTGAGGCTGAAGCTTTCTTT
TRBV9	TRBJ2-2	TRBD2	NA	CASSARLAANTGELFF	TGTGCCAGCAGCGCCAGACTAGCGGCGAACACCGGGGAGCTGTTTTTT
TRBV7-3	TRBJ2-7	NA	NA	CASSLLPQDYEQYF	TGTGCCAGCAGCTTACTCCCACAGGACTACGAGCAGTACTTC
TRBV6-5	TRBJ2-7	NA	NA	CASSYNPHEEQYF	TGTGCCAGCAGTTACAATCCTCACGAGGAGCAGTACTTC
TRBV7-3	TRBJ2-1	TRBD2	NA	CASSRGLAGSSYNEQFF	TGTGCCAGCAGCCGCGGACTAGCGGGCAGCTCCTACAATGAGCAGTTCTTC
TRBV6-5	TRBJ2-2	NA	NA	CASSYSDRNTGELFF	TGTGCCAGCAGTTACTCAGACAGGAACACCGGGGAGCTGTTTTTT
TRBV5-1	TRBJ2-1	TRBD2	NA	CASSWGLAGVPYNEQFF	TGCGCCAGCAGCTGGGGACTAGCGGGAGTCCCCTACAATGAGCAGTTCTTC
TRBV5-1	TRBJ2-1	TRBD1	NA	CASSPGGQGYNEQFF	TGCGCCAGCAGCCCGGGCGGACAGGGGTACAATGAGCAGTTCTTC
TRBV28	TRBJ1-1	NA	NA	CASTPATGNTEAFF	TGTGCCAGCACACCTGCAACAGGGAACACTGAAGCTTTCTTT
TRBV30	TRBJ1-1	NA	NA	CAWSGQGNTEAFF	TGTGCCTGGAGTGGGCAGGGGAACACTGAAGCTTTCTTT
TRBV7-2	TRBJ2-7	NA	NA	CASSLGLTTAEQYF	TGTGCCAGCAGCTTAGGTTTGACGACAGCCGAGCAGTACTTC
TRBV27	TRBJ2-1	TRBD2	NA	CASSWGGRGDNEQFF	TGTGCCAGCAGTTGGGGCGGGAGGGGTGACAATGAGCAGTTCTTC
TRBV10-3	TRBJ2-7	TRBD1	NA	CATRPGQGTYEQYF	TGTGCCACCCGACCCGGACAGGGGACCTACGAGCAGTACTTC
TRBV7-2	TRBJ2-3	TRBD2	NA	CASSLLADVLADTQYF	TGTGCCAGCAGCTTACTAGCGGACGTTCTCGCAGATACGCAGTATTTT
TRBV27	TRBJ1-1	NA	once	CASSFDPNTEAFF	TGTGCCAGCAGTTTTGATCCGAACACTGAAGCTTTCTTT
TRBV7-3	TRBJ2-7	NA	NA	CASSLEKFTLSYEQYF	TGTGCCAGCAGCTTAGAAAAATTCACCTTGTCCTACGAGCAGTACTTC
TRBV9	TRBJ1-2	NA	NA	CASSPRGLWGYTF	TGTGCCAGCAGCCCCCGAGGATTATGGGGCTACACCTTC
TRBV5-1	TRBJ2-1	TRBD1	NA	CASSRIGTGLGNEQFF	TGCGCCAGCAGTCGTATCGGGACAGGTTTGGGCAATGAGCAGTTCTTC
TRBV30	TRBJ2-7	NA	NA	CAWTLTLWGEQYF	TGTGCCTGGACCCTAACCTTGTGGGGGGAGCAGTACTTC
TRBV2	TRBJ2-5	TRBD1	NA	CASRATGLETQYF	TGTGCCAGCAGAGCGACAGGGCTCGAGACCCAGTACTTC
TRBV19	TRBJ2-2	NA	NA	CASGRPTGELFF	TGTGCCAGTGGGAGACCGACCGGGGAGCTGTTTTTT
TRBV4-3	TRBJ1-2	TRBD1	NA	CASSPRGLTPSNYGYTF	TGCGCCAGCAGCCCCAGGGGGCTCACCCCCTCTAACTATGGCTACACCTTC
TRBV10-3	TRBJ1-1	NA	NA	CASSNRGEAFF	TGTGCCTCCTCCAATCGGGGTGAAGCTTTCTTT
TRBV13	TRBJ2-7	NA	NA	CASSLGPPKGEQYF	TGTGCCAGCAGCTTAGGGCCTCCAAAGGGCGAGCAGTACTTC
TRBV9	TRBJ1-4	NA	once	CASSLRGETEKLFF	TGTGCCAGCAGTTTAAGGGGGGAGACTGAAAAACTGTTTTTT
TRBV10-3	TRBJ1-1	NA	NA	CAISEGYHNTEAFF	TGTGCCATCAGTGAGGGGTACCACAACACTGAAGCTTTCTTT
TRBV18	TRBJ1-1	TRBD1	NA	CASSPRQGDTEAFF	TGTGCCAGCTCACCGAGACAGGGGGACACTGAAGCTTTCTTT
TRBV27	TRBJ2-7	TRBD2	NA	CASRNNRRAGREEGYEQYF	TGTGCCAGCAGAAACAACCGACGAGCGGGGCGGGAGGAAGGCTACGAGCAGTACTTC
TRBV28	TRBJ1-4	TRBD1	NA	CASSLPTGTNEKLFF	TGTGCCAGCAGTTTACCGACAGGGACTAATGAAAAACTGTTTTTT
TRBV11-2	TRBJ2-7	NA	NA	CASSLVVGEQYF	TGTGCCAGCAGCTTAGTAGTAGGCGAGCAGTACTTC
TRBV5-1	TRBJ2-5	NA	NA	CASSSGTGGEETQYF	TGCGCCAGCAGCTCGGGAACAGGTGGGGAAGAGACCCAGTACTTC
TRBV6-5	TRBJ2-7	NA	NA	CASSYLLRTRTREQYF	TGTGCCAGCAGTTACCTCCTTAGGACGAGAACCCGCGAGCAGTACTTC
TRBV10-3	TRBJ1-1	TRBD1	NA	CAISRDSLTEAFF	TGTGCCATCAGCCGGGACAGCCTCACTGAAGCTTTCTTT
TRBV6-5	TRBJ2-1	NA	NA	CASRVARGPYNEQFF	TGTGCCAGCAGAGTGGCGCGGGGGCCCTACAATGAGCAGTTCTTC